A selection of T cell receptor beta chains follows, all from one sample in a study of blood T cell repertoires in COVID-19. TCRdb's copy holds only in-frame clones and misses some; the assay was immunoSEQ multiplex PCR. This table has around 99,000 clones, more than 80% appearing once. Source material: peripheral blood. The receptors were gathered from a man aged 35 to 55 with active or convalescent COVID-19. The CDR3 runs from the conserved cysteine through the conserved F or W. Fields, in order: J gene, V gene, D gene, clone size, CDR3 DNA, CDR3 protein. A D gene is named only where the DNA matches it firmly. Expanded clones are given a class, and other clones once, few, many or no size at all.

TRBJ2-4	TRBV10-3	-	once	TGTGCCATCGCGTCCGGAGTAGCCAAAAACATTCAGTACTTC	CAIASGVAKNIQYF
TRBJ2-2	TRBV18	TRBD2	-	TGTGCCAGCTCACCATTTGCGGGAGGGATGAACACCGGGGAGCTGTTTTTT	CASSPFAGGMNTGELFF
TRBJ2-4	TRBV9	TRBD2	once	TGTGCCAGCAGCCGGAGACTAGCGGGAGGAGCCAAAAACATTCAGTACTTC	CASSRRLAGGAKNIQYF
TRBJ2-7	TRBV6-1	TRBD2	-	TGTGCCAGCAGTGAACAGACTAGCGGGAGATTCGAGCAGTACTTC	CASSEQTSGRFEQYF
TRBJ1-6	TRBV21-1	-	-	TGTGCCGGTTCCCGGGACAGGGGTTCACCCCTCCACTTT	CAGSRDRGSPLHF
TRBJ1-2	TRBV12-3/TRBV12-4	-	-	TGTGCCAGCAGCCGAGATGGCTACACCTTC	CASSRDGYTF
TRBJ2-2	TRBV24-1	-	-	TGTGCCACCAGTGATCCTACCGGGGAGCTGTTTTTT	CATSDPTGELFF
TRBJ1-2	TRBV29-1	-	-	TGCAGCGTTGATAGGGAAGGGGCCTATGGCTACACCTTC	CSVDREGAYGYTF
TRBJ1-5	TRBV15	-	-	TGTGCCACCAGCAGAGGGGCCGTATATACGCCCCAGCATTTT	CATSRGAVYTPQHF
TRBJ1-6	TRBV7-9	TRBD1	few	TGTGCCAGCAGCTTGGGACAGGGTGGATCACCCCTCCACTTT	CASSLGQGGSPLHF
TRBJ1-2	TRBV30	TRBD1	-	TGTGCCGGACAGGGTCCCTCCTACTATGGCTACACCTTC	CAGQGPSYYGYTF
TRBJ2-1	TRBV7-3	TRBD1	-	TGTGCCAGCAGCGAACAACAGGGGGCTAAATGGTTCTTC	CASSEQQGAKWFF
TRBJ1-6	TRBV6-5	-	-	TGTGCCAGCAGTTTATCTACAGGGTATAATTCACCCCTCCACTTT	CASSLSTGYNSPLHF
TRBJ1-1	TRBV28	-	-	TGTGCCAGCAGTTTAGTCGGACAGTTTGAAGCTTTCTTT	CASSLVGQFEAFF
TRBJ2-3	TRBV3-1/TRBV3-2	-	-	TGTGCCAGCAGCCAAGATGGGGGGAGCGGGGATACGCAGTATTTT	CASSQDGGSGDTQYF
TRBJ2-7	TRBV7-9	-	-	TGTGCCAGCAGCGCCCCCGGGGAGAGTATCTACGAGCAGTACTTC	CASSAPGESIYEQYF
TRBJ2-7	TRBV4-3	-	-	TGCGCCAGCAGCCAAGATGGGGGGGGACAGGACTACGAGCAGTACTTC	CASSQDGGGQDYEQYF
TRBJ1-4	TRBV6-5	-	-	TGTGCCAGCAGTTACCATCGGGGGGTTGAGGAAAAACTGTTTTTT	CASSYHRGVEEKLFF
TRBJ2-3	TRBV7-3	TRBD2	-	TGTGCCAGCAGCGCCAACGCGGGAGCGGCAGATACGCAGTATTTT	CASSANAGAADTQYF
TRBJ1-4	TRBV7-9	-	once	TGTGCCAGCAGCTTAGCTTTGGGGGCAGGTGAAAAACTGTTTTTT	CASSLALGAGEKLFF
TRBJ1-6	TRBV21-1	-	many	TGTGCCAGCAGCCCCCGCGACGGGACCCTCCACTTT	CASSPRDGTLHF
TRBJ1-1	TRBV4-3	TRBD1	-	TGCGCCAGCAGCCAAGCCTGCTTCGGACAGGAGAACACTGAAGCTTTCTTT	CASSQACFGQENTEAFF
TRBJ2-1	TRBV6-2/TRBV6-3	-	-	TGTGCCAGCAGTCGACAGTCGTACTCCTACAATGAGCAGTTCTTC	CASSRQSYSYNEQFF
TRBJ2-1	TRBV24-1	TRBD2	-	TGTGCCACCAGTGATGGGCTAGCGGGAGGGTCTCGGGATGAGCAGTTCTTC	CATSDGLAGGSRDEQFF
TRBJ2-1	TRBV5-5	TRBD2	-	TGTGCCAGCAGCTTAACGGGACTAAACAATGAGCAGTTCTTC	CASSLTGLNNEQFF
TRBJ2-7	TRBV20-1	TRBD1	-	TGCAGTGCCGGGACAGACTACGAGCAGTACTTC	CSAGTDYEQYF
TRBJ2-3	TRBV7-3	TRBD2	-	TGTGCCAGCAGCTCCCCCGGTGACGGGAGGGCCAACACAGATACGCAGTATTTT	CASSSPGDGRANTDTQYF
TRBJ2-7	TRBV7-9	TRBD1	-	TGTGCCAGCTCCTGGGGGACAGGGGCTTACGAGCAGTACTTC	CASSWGTGAYEQYF
TRBJ1-6	TRBV18	-	-	TGTGCCAGCTCACAGGCACAGTATAATTCACCCCTCCACTTT	CASSQAQYNSPLHF
TRBJ1-6	TRBV28	TRBD1	-	TGTGCCAGCAGACAGGAACAGGGGGCGCGGAATTCACCCCTCCACTTT	CASRQEQGARNSPLHF
TRBJ2-1	TRBV13	TRBD2	-	TGTGCCAGCAGCCCCAGGGGACTAGCGGGACGCTCCTACAATGAGCAGTTCTTC	CASSPRGLAGRSYNEQFF
TRBJ2-7	TRBV30	-	-	TGTGCACAACAAAGGGGTACGGAGCAGTACTTC	CAQQRGTEQYF
TRBJ1-5	TRBV28	-	-	TGTGCCAGCAGCCCTAGCTCGTTTACAGGGAAACAGCCCCAGCATTTT	CASSPSSFTGKQPQHF
TRBJ2-1	TRBV6-6	-	-	TGTGCCAGCAGTTACCGGGCCGGGGATGAGCAGTTCTTC	CASSYRAGDEQFF
TRBJ2-2	TRBV10-3	-	-	TGTGCCATCAGCCTACAGGGAAGGTCGAACACCGGGGAGCTGTTTTTT	CAISLQGRSNTGELFF
TRBJ2-7	TRBV11-2	TRBD2	-	TGTGCCAGCAGAGCATCTAGCGGGAGGGGATCCTACGAGCAGTACTTC	CASRASSGRGSYEQYF
TRBJ1-2	TRBV30	TRBD1	-	TGTGCCTGGAGTACTACCCCAGGGGGGAATGGCTACACCTTC	CAWSTTPGGNGYTF
TRBJ1-5	TRBV28	-	few	TGTGCCAGCAGTTTCGGGAATCAGCCCCAGCATTTT	CASSFGNQPQHF
TRBJ1-3	TRBV19	TRBD1	once	TGTGCCGCACAGGGGCTCTCTGGAAACACCATATATTTT	CAAQGLSGNTIYF
TRBJ2-1	TRBV11-2	TRBD2	-	TGTGCCAGCAGCAACTCACTAGCGGGAGTTGAGCAGTTCTTC	CASSNSLAGVEQFF
TRBJ2-1	TRBV2	-	-	TGTGCCAGCAACGGGTGGCGCGTCAACAATGAGCAGTTCTTC	CASNGWRVNNEQFF
TRBJ1-5	TRBV27	-	-	TGTGCCAGCAGTTTAGATCGCTACGGCAATCAGCCCCAGCATTTT	CASSLDRYGNQPQHF
TRBJ1-5	TRBV7-8	-	-	TGTGCCAGCAGCTTAGGGGGGGGTTATGGCAATCAGCCCCAGCATTTT	CASSLGGGYGNQPQHF
TRBJ1-2	TRBV25-1	-	few	TGTGCCAGCAGTGAATCTCGCGCTTATAGTGGCTACACCTTC	CASSESRAYSGYTF
TRBJ1-1	TRBV27	-	-	TGTGCCAGCAGTTTATCTTCAGAGAACACTGAAGCTTTCTTT	CASSLSSENTEAFF
TRBJ1-5	TRBV28	-	-	TGTGCCAGCAGTTTTCCGGACAGACACTTCAATCAGCCCCAGCATTTT	CASSFPDRHFNQPQHF
TRBJ1-1	TRBV28	-	-	TGTGCCAGCAGTAATGGACAGTTGAACACTGAAGCTTTCTTT	CASSNGQLNTEAFF
TRBJ2-1	TRBV6-4	-	once	TGTGCCAGCAGTGGGATTAGAGGTGAGCAGTTCTTC	CASSGIRGEQFF
TRBJ1-5	TRBV19	-	-	TGTGCCAGTAGCCACGGACAGCCCCGGCATTTT	CASSHGQPRHF
TRBJ2-7	TRBV12-3/TRBV12-4	-	-	TGTGCCAGCAGGACTACAGGGCACGAGCAGTACTTC	CASRTTGHEQYF